This passage covers 32 T cell receptor beta chains from one sample sequenced in a study of beta chain features in type 1 diabetes. Study-level points and caveats: Shorter TCRB CDR3s, moderately but significantly so, marked every one of the four CD4+ subsets in Type 1 diabetes patients.

These TCRs' antigens remain unknown. Isolated RNA was reverse transcribed in full, so expressed TCRB transcripts were sequenced. The method was immunoSEQ multiplex PCR; TCRdb's version includes in-frame clones alone and lacks a portion of them. The table records approximately 250,000 clones, about a sixth of them present only once. The sequenced sample consisted of naive CD4+ T cells from blood. The receptors shown here come from a man younger than 45 with type 1 diabetes.

The rearrangement uses TRBV7-8 and TRBJ2-7, with D perhaps TRBD1 or TRBD2 (5 bases each). V lost 4 bases, J lost 5 bases, and 21 bases lay in between. Germline-derived CDR1 and CDR2 are SGHVS and FQNEAQ. This CDR3 region has 16 residues. The CDR3 bases are TGTGCCAGCAGCTCGAACCGGGACCCCACTGGTGACGAGCAGTACTTC. This translates into CASSSNRDPTGDEQYF.

The chain links TRBV29-1 to TRBJ2-3; TRBD2 aligns across 9 bases. Trimming cost V 6 bases and J 3 bases; bases outside gene matches: 7. The CDR3 has 14 residues. The germline gives CDR1 SQVTM, CDR2 ANQGSEA. CDR3 region: CSVRLAAFTDTQYF. In DNA, the CDR3 is TGCAGCGTACGACTAGCGGCCTTTACAGATACGCAGTATTTT.

With respect to this clone: At one of its ends the junction is not consistent with the germline gene, which may arise from a read error. The CDR3 nucleotides read TGCGCCAGCAGCTCCGGGGGACAGGGCTCCCACGAGCAGTACTTC. It is translated as CASSSGGQGSHEQYF. This chain connects TRBV5-1 to TRBJ2-7, with TRBD1 matching over 9 bases. CDR1 SGHRS and CDR2 YFSETQ come from the germline V gene. There are 15 residues in the CDR3.

In DNA, the CDR3 is TGCGCCAGCAGCCAGGAAACGGGATACAATGAGCAGTTCTTC. It codes for CASSQETGYNEQFF. V is TRBV4-3 and J is TRBJ2-1, with a tentative D call TRBD2 (5 bases). The CDR3 loop spans 14 amino acids. The V gene lost 3 bases and the J gene lost 4 bases, with 10 bases spanning the gap. CDR1 LGHNA and CDR2 YSLEER come from the germline V gene.

This chain uses TRBV7-8 with TRBJ2-6; weak D call: TRBD2 (6 bases). The CDR3 totals 17 residues. The V and J ends lost 8 bases and 1 base respectively, with 18 bases between them. Germline V gives CDR1 SGHVS, CDR2 FQNEAQ. The CDR3 protein is CASSPRDRRSGANVLTF. Written as DNA, the CDR3 is TGTGCCAGCTCCCCGCGGGACCGGAGATCTGGGGCCAACGTCCTGACTTTC.

The rearrangement uses TRBV30 and TRBJ2-5; 8 nucleotides agree with TRBD1. Germline V CDR1 and CDR2: GTSNPN, SVGIG (reference sequence). V shed 2 bases and J 5 bases; nucleotides not matched to a gene: 4. This CDR3 has 13 residues. The CDR3 sequence: CAWSPGGAETQYF. CDR3 nucleotides: TGTGCCTGGAGTCCAGGGGGCGCGGAGACCCAGTACTTC.

This clone was counted only a few times. The chain employs TRBV28 and TRBJ2-1; TRBD2 matches 8 bases. Unmatched junction bases numbered 7, after V lost 8 bases and J lost 13 bases. The CDR3 extends over 11 amino acids. Per germline, CDR1 MDHEN and CDR2 SYDVKM. The CDR3 is CASRSAGAQFF. Here the CDR3 DNA reads TGTGCCAGCCGGTCAGCGGGAGCTCAGTTCTTC. Using reference TRBV28 and TRBJ2-1 for the parts outside the CDR3, the full variable domain is DVKVTQSSRYLVKRTGEKVFLECVQDMDHENMFWYRQDPGLGLRLIYFSYDVKMKEKGDIPEGYSVSREKKERFSLILESASTNQTSMYLCASRSAGAQFFGPGTRLTVL.

The rearrangement joins TRBV29-1 to TRBJ2-4, with D perhaps matching TRBD1 (6 bases). Germline-derived CDR1 and CDR2 are SQVTM and ANQGSEA. Between the trimmed V and J ends, which lost 6 bases and 8 bases, there was a span of 17 bases. This CDR3 is built from 13 residues. DNA of the CDR3: TGCAGCGTCCAAAAGGACAGCGGTTACATTCAGTACTTC. It specifies CSVQKDSGYIQYF.

This clone has a handful of counts. This sequence joins TRBV27 and TRBJ2-3; 10 bases are shared with TRBD2. CDR1 and CDR2 from the germline V gene are MNHEY and SMNVEV (reference sequence). This CDR3 spans 17 amino acids. J lost 4 bases, V lost 6 bases, and 13 bases had no gene match. The CDR3 coding sequence is TGTGCCAGCAGGCCAGCGGGAGGGCCCGGGGCATCAGATACGCAGTATTTT. Translated, it gives CASRPAGGPGASDTQYF.

This clone was detected a few times. The chain carries TRBV23-1 and TRBJ2-7; D is uncertain. TRBV23-1 is assigned to the ORF class and has an uncertain function. The CDR3 sequence is 14 residues long. The germline V and J ends were trimmed by 3 bases and 2 bases, with 11 bases remaining between them. This CDR3 reads CASSHKLQAYEQYF. The CDR3 bases are TGCGCCAGCAGTCATAAACTGCAAGCCTACGAGCAGTACTTC.

Only a few counts were recorded for this clone. The V and J genes are TRBV29-1 and TRBJ2-5; D unresolved. The length of the CDR3 is 14 residues. Trimming removed 5 bases from V and 4 bases from J, with 17 bases in between. Germline V CDR1 and CDR2: SQVTM, ANQGSEA. CDR3 sequence (DNA): TGCAGCGTTTTCGGTCGCGCGATGGGAGAGACCCAGTACTTC. The encoded protein is CSVFGRAMGETQYF.

The gene calls are TRBV30 and TRBJ2-7; TRBD1 is a possible D gene (6 bases). The CDR3 is 14 amino acids. Germline CDR1 reads GTSNPN; CDR2 reads SVGIG (reference sequence). With 0 bases removed from V and 4 bases from J, the gap between germline ends came to 13 bases. The CDR3 reads CAWSVDAGAYEQYF. The CDR3 DNA is TGTGCCTGGAGTGTAGACGCAGGGGCTTACGAGCAGTACTTC. Full variable domain (outside the CDR3, taken from reference TRBV30 and TRBJ2-7): SQTIHQWPATLVQPVGSPLSLECTVEGTSNPNLYWYRQAAGRGLQLLFYSVGIGQISSEVPQNLSASRPQDRQFILSSKKLLLSDSGFYLCAWSVDAGAYEQYFGPGTRLTVT.

This clone occurred a few times. The chain couples TRBV20-1 to TRBJ2-7; D remains unclear. The ends were cut back, 5 bases at V and 2 bases at J, with 7 bases in the middle. The CDR3 loop spans 11 amino acids. Germline V gene sequence: CDR1 DFQATT, CDR2 SNEGSKA (reference sequence). The CDR3 DNA reads TGCAGTGCTGGCAGTACCTACGAGCAGTACTTC. This translates into CSAGSTYEQYF.

A few counts support this clone. This chain uses TRBV29-1 with TRBJ2-1; D is unclear. Germline V gene data show CDR1 as SQVTM and CDR2 as ANQGSEA. The V end was cut by 4 bases, the J end by 0 bases, with 7 bases between. This CDR3 contains 13 residues. This CDR3 reads CSVVPYSYNEQFF. The CDR3, as DNA: TGCAGCGTTGTCCCGTACTCCTACAATGAGCAGTTCTTC.

This clone has a handful of counts. V usage is TRBV30 and J usage is TRBJ2-4, with D possibly TRBD1 on 6 matching bases. This CDR3 has 13 residues. The germline V and J ends were trimmed by 7 bases and 7 bases, with 17 bases remaining between them. Germline CDR1 and CDR2: GTSNPN and SVGIG (reference sequence). As DNA, the CDR3 is TGTGCCTCTTCCGGACAGAAAGGGAACATTCAGTACTTC. It yields the protein CASSGQKGNIQYF.

The chain is built from TRBV30 and TRBJ2-3; 10 bases match TRBD2. The germline V gene has CDR1 GTSNPN and CDR2 SVGIG (reference sequence). V was pared by 5 bases and J by 2 bases, with 4 bases of the junction left unmatched. CDR3 length: 14 amino acids. The chain's CDR3 is CAWGTSGVTDTQYF. CDR3 DNA: TGTGCCTGGGGTACTAGCGGGGTCACAGATACGCAGTATTTT.

The CDR3: CASSLDQETQYF. The CDR3 DNA reads as TGTGCCAGCAGCTTAGACCAAGAGACCCAGTACTTC. V gene TRBV7-2 combines with J gene TRBJ2-5; no clear D. The CDR3 totals 12 residues. Deletions cut 1 base from V and 0 bases from J, with 0 bases between. The germline CDR1 and CDR2 sequences are SGHTA and FQGNSA.

This chain joins TRBV29-1 and TRBJ1-1; tentative D call: TRBD1 (5 bases). V was clipped by 7 bases and J by 1 base, with 16 bases between them. The CDR3 runs to 14 residues. CDR1 is SQVTM and CDR2 is ANQGSEA in the germline V gene. The CDR3 is CSAQGRQRNTEAFF. DNA of the CDR3: TGCAGCGCCCAGGGCCGTCAGAGGAACACTGAAGCTTTCTTT.

The chain has TRBV6-4 and TRBJ2-3, with D tentatively TRBD1 (6 bases). V was shortened by 4 bases and J by 1 base, with 6 bases between the two germline ends. The CDR3 consists of 13 residues. CDR1 is MRHNA and CDR2 is SNTAGT in the germline V gene. The CDR3 reads CASSGQGTDTQYF. CDR3 coding DNA: TGTGCCAGCAGTGGACAGGGCACAGATACGCAGTATTTT.

A word on this clone: Other nucleotide sequences in the sample specify the same CDR3. The rearrangement links TRBV5-1 to TRBJ2-5, with D maybe TRBD2 (5 bases). V gave up 0 bases and J gave up 3 bases, with 6 bases separating them. Germline CDR1 SGHRS, CDR2 YFSETQ. This CDR3 region has 13 residues. CDR3 nucleotide sequence: TGCGCCAGCAGCTTGGTGGGAGAAGAGACCCAGTACTTC. It is translated as CASSLVGEETQYF.

This clone was counted between two and nine times. V usage is TRBV7-8 and J usage is TRBJ1-2; D is uncertain. Germline CDR1 reads SGHVS; CDR2 reads FQNEAQ. The CDR3 contains 14 residues. Trimming pared 0 bases from V and 4 bases from J, leaving 9 bases between. The CDR3 protein is CASSLAAAGYGYTF. CDR3 bases: TGTGCCAGCAGCTTAGCGGCGGCAGGCTATGGCTACACCTTC.

This clone was seen a handful of times. The chain combines TRBV4-3 with TRBJ1-1; D is undetermined. Germline loops: CDR1 LGHNA, CDR2 YSLEER. Deletions cut 0 bases from V and 2 bases from J, with 10 bases between. The CDR3 has 15 amino acids. In DNA form, the CDR3 reads TGCGCCAGCAGCCAAGATTTTGCCGGAAACACTGAAGCTTTCTTT. It codes for CASSQDFAGNTEAFF.

V gene TRBV5-1 combines with J gene TRBJ2-1; weak D call: TRBD2 (5 bases). V gave up 0 bases and J gave up 3 bases, with 10 bases separating them. The length of the CDR3 is 15 residues. Germline values: CDR1 SGHRS, CDR2 YFSETQ. The CDR3 sequence is CASSLGQRFYNEQFF. The CDR3 region has the DNA TGCGCCAGCAGCTTGGGTCAGCGGTTCTACAATGAGCAGTTCTTC. The full variable domain, its missing parts supplied by reference TRBV5-1 and TRBJ2-1, is KAGVTQTPRYLIKTRGQQVTLSCSPISGHRSVSWYQQTPGQGLQFLFEYFSETQRNKGNFPGRFSGRQFSNSRSEMNVSTLELGDSALYLCASSLGQRFYNEQFFGPGTRLTVL.

There are a few counts of this clone. V gene TRBV9 combines with J gene TRBJ2-1; D is possibly TRBD2 (6 bases). Germline CDR1 SGDLS, CDR2 YYNGEE. The CDR3 is made up of 15 amino acids. V lost 2 bases and J 1 base, leaving 10 bases between the germline ends. CDR3 region: CASSVGTPSYNEQFF. CDR3 DNA sequence: TGTGCCAGCAGCGTCGGGACTCCTTCCTACAATGAGCAGTTCTTC.

The gene calls are TRBV14 and TRBJ1-2; 10 bases are a match to TRBD1. The J segment lost 5 bases and the V segment lost 3 bases, leaving 6 bases of the junction unmatched. Looked up from germline, CDR1 is SGHDN and CDR2 is FVKESK. This CDR3 region has 15 residues. Written as DNA, the CDR3 is TGTGCCAGCAGCCAGAGGCCGGGACAGGGGTATGGCTACACCTTC. Translated, it gives CASSQRPGQGYGYTF.

The V gene is TRBV29-1, the J gene TRBJ1-4; possible D gene TRBD1, 5 bases. The CDR3 runs to 14 residues. The V and J ends lost 0 bases and 8 bases respectively, with 13 bases between them. Germline lookup yields CDR1 SQVTM and CDR2 ANQGSEA. CDR3 loop: CSVEDGTNSEKLFF. Written as DNA, the CDR3 is TGCAGCGTTGAAGATGGGACGAACTCAGAAAAACTGTTTTTT.

The sample holds a few counts of this clone. The chain joins TRBV10-3 to TRBJ2-5; 8 bases are shared with TRBD2. From germline, CDR1 is ENHRY and CDR2 SYGVKD. The CDR3 is 13 residues long. V lost 10 bases, J lost 4 bases, and 8 bases stayed unmatched. The DNA for the CDR3 is TGTGCCAGCTACCCGGGACTAGGAGAGACCCAGTACTTC. Translating gives CASYPGLGETQYF.

This clone was seen more than once but under ten times. The V and J genes are TRBV6-1 and TRBJ2-7, with D unresolved. CDR1 and CDR2 (germline): MNHNS, SASEGT. The CDR3 contains 13 residues. V lost 8 bases, J lost 2 bases, and 13 bases lay in between. CDR3 sequence (DNA): TGTGCCAGCCGGTCCGGGCCGGCCTACGAGCAGTACTTC. It is translated as CASRSGPAYEQYF.

The chain couples TRBV9 to TRBJ2-3, with 8 nucleotides matching TRBD1. This CDR3 region has 14 residues. V was pared by 2 bases and J by 4 bases, with 3 bases of the junction left unmatched. Per germline, CDR1 SGDLS and CDR2 YYNGEE. The CDR3 nucleotides are TGTGCCAGCAGCGTGACAGGGGATCCAGATACGCAGTATTTT. It codes for CASSVTGDPDTQYF. Full variable domain (outside the CDR3, taken from reference TRBV9 and TRBJ2-3): DSGVTQTPKHLITATGQRVTLRCSPRSGDLSVYWYQQSLDQGLQFLIQYYNGEERAKGNILERFSAQQFPDLHSELNLSSLELGDSALYFCASSVTGDPDTQYFGPGTRLTVL.

The chain carries TRBV5-1 and TRBJ2-5; D unresolved. Germline V CDR1 and CDR2: SGHRS, YFSETQ. V was clipped by 1 base and J by 5 bases, with 9 bases between them. CDR3 length: 13 residues. Here the CDR3 reads CASSLSVLETQYF. CDR3 in DNA: TGCGCCAGCAGCTTGTCTGTGTTGGAGACCCAGTACTTC.

This clone was picked up a small number of times. The genes are TRBV28 and TRBJ2-1; the D gene is possibly TRBD2 (6 bases). V was clipped by 5 bases and J by 10 bases, with 18 bases between them. This CDR3 spans 14 amino acids. CDR1 and CDR2 from the germline V gene are MDHEN and SYDVKM. The CDR3 sequence is CASSRGGVKAEQFF. CDR3 DNA: TGTGCCAGCAGTAGAGGCGGGGTGAAAGCAGAGCAGTTCTTC. Variable domain in full (rest from reference TRBV28 and TRBJ2-1): DVKVTQSSRYLVKRTGEKVFLECVQDMDHENMFWYRQDPGLGLRLIYFSYDVKMKEKGDIPEGYSVSREKKERFSLILESASTNQTSMYLCASSRGGVKAEQFFGPGTRLTVL.

The chain recombines TRBV4-1 with TRBJ2-1, with TRBD2 matching over 8 bases. Germline CDR1 reads MGHRA; CDR2 reads YSYEKL. The V gene end was trimmed by 4 bases and the J gene end by 6 bases; junction bases not matched to a gene: 20. The CDR3 length is 19 residues. DNA of the CDR3: TGCGCCAGCAGCCCTTACCTTTCGAGGAACGGGAGGGCGCTCAATGAGCAGTTCTTC. Its translation: CASSPYLSRNGRALNEQFF.